This entry lists 22 T cell receptor beta chains sequenced from one sample in a study of T cells in Graves' hyperthyroidism and ophthalmopathy. Amplified regions were TCR beta CDR3 sequences from RNA transcripts. A first-round RT-PCR of the TCR CDR3 used the HTBI primer set. A single record per CDR3 protein comes from TCRdb applying MiXCR to the multiplex PCR reads. Of hundreds of thousands of distinct CDR3 sequences in the sample, roughly 32% were seen once. Sequencing used blood. These receptors were taken from a middle-aged woman with Graves' hyperthyroidism.

The chain employs TRBV20-1 and TRBJ1-5; 10 bases match TRBD1. This CDR3 region has 15 residues. Germline V gives CDR1 DFQATT, CDR2 SNEGSKA (reference sequence). The junction had 3 bases not matched to a gene; V was cut back by 1 base and J by 3 bases. CDR3 residues: CSARGGQGYNQPQHF. CDR3 coding DNA: TGCAGTGCTAGAGGGGGACAGGGGTACAATCAGCCCCAGCATTTT.

V is TRBV7-2 and J is TRBJ2-1; perhaps D is TRBD1 or TRBD2 (6 bases each). Trimming took 5 bases from V and 3 from J, leaving 14 bases between them. This CDR3 is 15 amino acids long. Germline loops: CDR1 SGHTA, CDR2 FQGNSA. In DNA, the CDR3 is TGTGCCAGCAGCCTATGGGGGGCAGACTACAATGAGCAGTTCTTC. The encoded protein is CASSLWGADYNEQFF.

This clonotype appeared many times. V and J are TRBV7-8 and TRBJ2-7, with 8 bases lining up with TRBD2. The germline CDR1 and CDR2 sequences are SGHVS and FQNEAQ. The CDR3 runs 16 residues. V was clipped by 1 base and J by 0 bases; unmatched bases: 5. In nucleotides, the CDR3 is TGTGCCAGCAGCTTAGGGGGTAGCGGGGACTCCTACGAGCAGTACTTC. Protein product: CASSLGGSGDSYEQYF.

The sample holds many counts of this clonotype. V usage is TRBV12-3 or TRBV12-4 and J usage is TRBJ1-1; 7 nucleotides agree with TRBD1. V was pared by 1 base and J by 5 bases, with 4 bases of the junction left unmatched. This CDR3 contains 14 residues. CDR3 DNA sequence: TGTGCCAGCAGTTTAGTAGTCAGGGGGACTGAAGCTTTCTTT. Residues: CASSLVVRGTEAFF.

This clonotype has only a few counts. As DNA, the CDR3 is TGTGCCAGCAGTGCCGGGACTCGGTACGAGCAGTACTTC. Its translation is CASSAGTRYEQYF. The chain employs TRBV12-3 or TRBV12-4 and TRBJ2-7; D possibly corresponds to TRBD2 (6 bases). Trimming left V 5 bases short and J 4 bases short, with 12 bases between. CDR3 length equals 13 residues.

This clonotype was counted only a few times. The J gene is TRBJ2-7, the V gene TRBV7-9; the D gene is possibly TRBD1 (6 bases). The germline gives CDR1 SEHNR, CDR2 FQNEAQ (reference sequence). CDR3 length equals 16 residues. Trimming left V 0 bases short and J 2 bases short, with 14 bases between. This CDR3 is CASSLAIWGPPYEQYF. In nucleotides, the CDR3 is TGTGCCAGCAGCTTAGCAATCTGGGGGCCGCCCTACGAGCAGTACTTC.

This clonotype has a handful of counts. The CDR3 nucleotides are TGTGCCAGCAAATACCAGGGGGCGCGTGGCTACACCTTC. Residues: CASKYQGARGYTF. J is TRBJ1-2 and V is TRBV7-9; 8 bases agree with TRBD1. CDR1 and CDR2 (germline): SEHNR, FQNEAQ (reference sequence). CDR3 size: 13 residues. V gave up 7 bases and J gave up 7 bases; unmatched junction bases: 8.

The table lists this clonotype with a few counts. The gene calls are TRBV5-6 and TRBJ2-7; D could derive from TRBD1 or TRBD2 (5 bases each). V was cut by 4 bases and J by 0 bases, with 20 bases left in between. The CDR3 is 17 amino acids. Germline-derived CDR1 and CDR2 are SGHDT and YYEEEE. The CDR3 sequence is CASSPRKGTASSYEQYF. In DNA form, the CDR3 reads TGTGCCAGCAGCCCAAGAAAAGGGACCGCGAGCTCCTACGAGCAGTACTTC.

This clonotype was recorded many times. V and J are TRBV10-1 and TRBJ1-1, with TRBD1 as a possible D gene (6 bases). The CDR3 loop spans 13 amino acids. Germline CDR1 reads WNHNN; CDR2 reads SYGVQD (reference sequence). Trimming left V 5 bases short and J 4 bases short, with 11 bases between. CDR3 sequence: CASSIAGATEAFF. The DNA of the CDR3 is TGCGCCAGCAGTATCGCAGGGGCCACTGAAGCTTTCTTT.

The V and J genes are TRBV12-3 or TRBV12-4 and TRBJ1-6, with D maybe TRBD1 (6 bases). Trimming took 4 bases from V and 5 from J, leaving 18 bases between them. The CDR3 loop spans 17 amino acids. The CDR3 DNA reads TGTGCCAGCAGTTACTCGAGGCAGGGGACTCATAATTCACCCCTCCACTTT. This sequence encodes CASSYSRQGTHNSPLHF.

Only a few counts were recorded for this clonotype. The V call is TRBV6-5, the J call TRBJ1-1; weak D call: TRBD1 (6 bases). The germline gives CDR1 MNHEY, CDR2 SVGAGI. Trimming took 5 bases from V and 8 from J, leaving 15 bases between them. The CDR3 loop spans 13 amino acids. The CDR3 spells CASSKGGSREAFF. In DNA, the CDR3 is TGTGCCAGCAGTAAAGGGGGGAGTAGAGAAGCTTTCTTT.

This clonotype was seen a single time. The chain recombines TRBV29-1 with TRBJ2-7, with D perhaps being TRBD1 or TRBD2 (5 bases each). The closer fit of TRBJ2-1 to the DNA end suggests the J call may be wrong. Germline V gene data show CDR1 as SQVTM and CDR2 as ANQGSEA. The CDR3 has 13 amino acids. In DNA, the CDR3 is TGCAGCGGTTCGGGGCGAGGATCCACTGAGCAGTTCTTC. Its protein is CSGSGRGSTEQFF.

At least ten counts were recorded for this clonotype. CDR3 sequence reads: CSASRGLIYGYTF. The CDR3 region has the DNA TGCAGTGCTTCCCGGGGTCTAATCTATGGCTACACCTTC. The rearrangement joins TRBV20-1 to TRBJ1-2, with D unresolved. This CDR3 spans 13 amino acids. V was pared by 5 bases and J by 4 bases, with 14 bases between. Germline-derived CDR1 and CDR2 are DFQATT and SNEGSKA (reference sequence).

This clonotype appeared a few times. The V gene is TRBV12-5, the J gene TRBJ1-6; TRBD1 aligns across 8 bases. V shed 1 base and J 7 bases; nucleotides not matched to a gene: 6. CDR3 length: 16 amino acids. Per the germline V gene, CDR1 is LGHNT and CDR2 is FRNRAP. The CDR3 protein is CASGLAHRTGNSPLHF. The CDR3 DNA reads as TGTGCTAGTGGTTTGGCCCACCGGACAGGGAATTCACCCCTCCACTTT.

The chain carries TRBV10-3 and TRBJ1-2, with TRBD1 identical over 9 bases. Germline V CDR1 and CDR2: ENHRY, SYGVKD. The V and J ends lost 5 bases and 4 bases, in that order; junction bases with no gene match: 8. This CDR3 spans 15 amino acids. This chain's CDR3 is CAISMGTGMGYGYTF. DNA of the CDR3: TGTGCCATCAGTATGGGGACAGGGATGGGCTATGGCTACACCTTC.

This clonotype was detected only a few times. This chain connects TRBV7-8 to TRBJ1-1; D uncertain. Trimming took 4 bases from V and 8 from J, leaving 17 bases between them. Germline V gene lookup returns CDR1 SGHVS and CDR2 FQNEAQ. The CDR3 spans 14 residues. CDR3 residues: CASSSPGRSFEAFF. The CDR3 nucleotides are TGTGCCAGCAGCTCCCCCGGACGGTCCTTCGAAGCTTTCTTT.

Of note for this clonotype: A much larger clone lies a single base off, so this may be a read error. The chain combines TRBV7-3 with TRBJ2-1, with D possibly called TRBD1 or TRBD2 (5 bases each). Germline CDR1 SGHTA, CDR2 FQGTGA. This CDR3 comprises 14 residues. Trimming removed 1 base at V and 10 bases at J, with 14 bases between. CDR3 protein: CASSLIPPGHEQFF. As DNA, the CDR3 is TGTGCCAGCAGCTTAATCCCTCCGGGGCACGAGCAGTTCTTC.

This clonotype came up a few times. The chain joins TRBV15 to TRBJ2-7; the D is unclear. The V gene's germline CDR1 is LNHNV and CDR2 YYDKDF (reference sequence). The CDR3 length is 15 residues. V dropped 0 bases and J dropped 3 bases, with 12 bases sitting between them. This chain's CDR3 is CATSRDRSRGYEQYF. The CDR3 DNA is TGTGCCACCAGCAGAGATCGAAGCAGAGGCTACGAGCAGTACTTC.

In this sample, this clonotype turned up many times. The rearrangement uses TRBV19 and TRBJ1-5; D is unclear. V lost 7 bases, J lost 9 bases, and 10 bases lay in between. Germline loops: CDR1 LNHDA, CDR2 SQIVND (reference sequence). The CDR3 is 11 amino acids. CDR3 sequence (DNA): TGTGCCAGTAACTCCGCTGGGCCCCAGCATTTT. It encodes CASNSAGPQHF.

V gene TRBV5-1 combines with J gene TRBJ1-2; unclear D gene. The CDR3 length is 14 residues. Per the germline V gene, CDR1 is SGHRS and CDR2 is YFSETQ. Trimming took off 6 bases at V and 3 bases at J, with 15 bases between the two ends. In DNA form, the CDR3 reads TGCGCCAGCATACGGGCCCCGGGTGACTATGGCTACACCTTC. Protein product: CASIRAPGDYGYTF. Full variable domain (outside the CDR3, taken from reference TRBV5-1 and TRBJ1-2): KAGVTQTPRYLIKTRGQQVTLSCSPISGHRSVSWYQQTPGQGLQFLFEYFSETQRNKGNFPGRFSGRQFSNSRSEMNVSTLELGDSALYLCASIRAPGDYGYTFGSGTRLTVV.

The chain recombines TRBV7-2 with TRBJ2-7, with D uncertain. This CDR3 is 13 amino acids long. V shed 3 bases and J shed 6 bases, with 12 bases lying between them. CDR1 SGHTA and CDR2 FQGNSA come from the germline V gene. The CDR3 nucleotides are TGTGCCAGCAGCTTTAAGCCTAGAGTCGAGCAGTACTTC. This gives the protein CASSFKPRVEQYF. Looking up the rest from reference TRBV7-2 and TRBJ2-7 gives the full variable domain: GAGVSQSPSNKVTEKGKDVELRCDPISGHTALYWYRQSLGQGLEFLIYFQGNSAPDKSGLPSDRFSAERTGGSVSTLTIQRTQQEDSAVYLCASSFKPRVEQYFGPGTRLTVT.

About this clonotype itself: A much larger clone lies one base from this, so it may be a read error. The V gene is TRBV10-2, the J gene TRBJ2-5; possibly TRBD1 for D (7 bases). CDR3 length: 14 residues. V was cut by 3 bases and J by 3 bases, with 11 bases left in between. CDR1 WSHSY and CDR2 SAAADI come from the germline V gene. This chain's CDR3 is CASSDGGQKETQYF. The CDR3, as DNA: TGCGCCAGCAGTGACGGGGGACAGAAAGAGACCCAGTACTTC.